This T cell receptor beta chain emerged from a study of cytomegalovirus exposure and HLA in healthy donors (dated by TCRdb to about 2017). Regarding the research as a whole: An earlier analysis of roughly 630 of the donors reported 250 to 350 Gb of sequence data and 117 million unique TCR beta sequences from around 200 million T cells. Every discovery cohort repertoire had been produced on one sequencing platform. Typing coverage varied by locus: 629-630 donors for A, B, C, DRB1 and DQB1; roughly 560 for DQA1; nearly 610 for DPA1; some 470 for DPB1. Along with the 666-subject first cohort, a separate validation cohort of around 120 different subjects was used. HLA typing included class I and class II loci at four-digit resolution. Across under 500 genotyped donors of the cohort, an average of about 240,000 unique TCR beta nucleotide sequences per donor were sequenced, and 15% to 20% of those sequences were non-productive. The study combined high-throughput TCR immunosequencing, statistical association of individual TCRs with disease status, and machine learning to predict cytomegalovirus infection status. The later analysis used no new phenotypic data to find candidate immune exposures, relying instead on TCR beta sequences and their occurrence across donors. The study aimed to test whether cataloging public T cell receptors could reveal signatures of past pathogen exposure. A later genetic analysis used genome-wide SNP genotypes for about three fifths of the roughly 700 donors, treating that subset as a discovery cohort. In a later analysis, previously published TCR beta repertoires from more than 500 donors were re-analyzed and high-resolution HLA genotyping was added so that TCR occurrence patterns could be studied. Among the approximately 420 genotyped donors, around 81% belonged to the genetic ancestry cluster associated with self-reported Caucasian donors. A handful of DR-DQ haplotypes were treated as single units for association and clustering because of strong linkage in the cohort. Alongside the repertoire data, information on donor age, sex, ethnicity and CMV serostatus was compiled. In an earlier analysis of roughly 600 of the donors, high-throughput TCR beta sequencing was used to judge whether each TCR beta V gene segment behaved as functional or pseudogenic. The study profiled the T cell repertoires of around 700 subjects by immunosequencing and related them to cytomegalovirus serostatus. Approximately 310 gigabases of sequencing data and approximately 91 million unique TCR sequences made up an early release that covered around 640 HLA-typed donors.

Results the study describes overall, beyond this receptor: Only TCR beta chains were sequenced in this cohort, and the absence of alpha or paired-chain data limited detectable features. Three of the identified cytomegalovirus-associated TCR beta chains were confirmed in vitro to be specific for cytomegalovirus antigens. A cluster of highly shared sequence variants was judged likely to be a technical artifact of the sequencing pipeline. According to the authors, the approach could potentially be generalized to other disease states and immunological phenotypes. An earlier analysis of approximately 500 of the donors showed that most TCR beta V segments appeared in productive rearrangements either about 90% or about 30% of the time, which broadly matched IMGT annotations. Assigning TCR associations to individual alleles was difficult when HLA alleles, especially DR and DQ, strongly co-occurred. V-gene and J-gene trimming of TCR beta chains was associated with a missense DCLRE1C variant in a later genetic analysis, and the association was replicated in an independent cohort. Most TCR sequences were seen in very few donors, while some public TCRs were found in many individuals. In a later analysis, several top co-occurrence clusters were reported to appear linked to parvovirus B19, influenza, CMV and Epstein-Barr virus. A later analysis found that most CMV-associated TCR beta chains appeared HLA-restricted, with HLA associations seemingly driven largely by CMV exposure. Roughly uniform sequencing depth across donors was assumed in presence/absence analyses, although this assumption may not hold. The only immune exposure information available for the cohort was CMV serostatus. According to a later genetic analysis, donors in an Asian-associated ancestry cluster had fewer N-insertions in productive TCRs than the roughly 660-donor mean. The classifier was reported to diagnose cytomegalovirus status with high specificity and sensitivity in both the original and validation cohorts. In a later analysis, TCR association rates were found to vary across HLA loci, with the most associated TCRs seen for DRB1 alleles and the fewest for HLA-C alleles. A later analysis associated 15,000 to 20,000 TCR beta sequences with specific HLA alleles at a false discovery rate of 0.05. Linkage disequilibrium might explain the correlated functional status among segregating V segments, but an unknown experimental factor could not be excluded. Because counts were too low, 15 to 20 rarely observed V segments, including chromosome 9 orphons, were excluded from the earlier analysis of 587 of the donors. Some IMGT-functional V segments, including TRBV6-2 and TRBV6-3, could not be told apart with the 87-base-pair reads, so those segments were excluded. Because HLA typing was unavailable for some donors at each locus, only the typed subset was used in association tests. The study listed around 160 TCR beta chains as associated with cytomegalovirus. A further reported finding was that TCR beta sequences accurately predicted the HLA-A and HLA-B alleles for most subjects in the first cohort. In a later analysis, HLA-associated TCR beta chains were found to be more clonally expanded and to have lower generation probabilities than equally common non-associated chains.

On this clone: It lacks a known antigen. No clone much larger than this one lies a single base away; base qualities are absent.

The cohort was made up of hundreds of healthy bone marrow donors. At the time of sampling, every cohort member was nominally healthy, though immune exposures that went unrecorded were likely present. The donor was CMV seropositive and was included in the group of approximately 310 seropositive cohort members. A peripheral blood sample was provided by each donor, and peripheral blood mononuclear cells were used for TCR beta sequencing. Genomic DNA was extracted from the blood cell samples with the Qiagen DNeasy Blood Extraction Kit. Germline trimming: 3 bases from V, 6 bases from J; junction bases outside gene matches: 14. The CDR3 runs 16 residues from the cysteine to the phenylalanine. Only the CDR3 DNA is retained, 48 bases long and in frame from the first base. As encoded in the germline V gene (reference sequence), CDR1 is PRHDT while CDR2 is FYEKMQ. The library relied on the immunoSEQ multiplex PCR assay. The multiplex PCR relied on a mix of 60 forward primers for TCR Vbeta segments and 13 reverse primers for TCR Jbeta segments. A multiplex PCR assay on genomic DNA amplified the CDR3 region of rearranged TCR beta genes. The amplified TCR beta libraries were sequenced on the Illumina HiSeq System as 87-base-pair reads. On the study's bioinformatics: A later analysis tallied 75 million to 95 million unique TCR beta chains across the approximately 670 repertoires, and 10 million to 11 million of those chains were shared by two or more donors. To remove PCR and sequencing errors, raw reads were error-corrected and collapsed into unique sequences using a nearest-neighbor algorithm that merged closely related sequences. V, D and J gene segments were assigned by aligning CDR3 sequences to IMGT reference sequences. Each retained sequence needed at least a six-nucleotide match to both a V gene segment and a J gene segment. A rearrangement counted as productive if the CDR3 had no stop codons and remained in frame with V and J, and every other rearrangement counted as non-productive. Following IMGT convention, CDR3 was defined as the stretch from the second conserved V-encoded cysteine to the conserved J-encoded phenylalanine. Sequences without an unambiguous match to a single V gene segment were excluded from the earlier analysis of a few hundred of the donors. In an earlier analysis of roughly 600 of the donors, a V segment was called functional when productive rearrangements were above 56.7%, and segregating when the standard deviation between donors exceeded 5%. A statistical classification framework was built to diagnose cytomegalovirus status from the catalog of TCR beta chain sequences. V and J gene assignment, in a later analysis, came from comparing TCR nucleotide sequences with IMGT/GENE-DB human TR gene sequences. A later analysis assigned CDR3 sequences and most-parsimonious VDJ recombination scenarios with the TCRdist pipeline. In a later analysis, every TCR beta chain was defined by the combination of its CDR3 amino acid sequence and its V-gene family, and reads without a unique V-gene family were dropped. A later analysis removed several hundred highly shared, low-generation-probability nucleotide sequences to deal with suspected cross-contamination and a sequencing artifact. For each public chain, a later analysis derived a clonal expansion index from normalized ranks of inferred template counts within each repertoire. In a later analysis, generation probabilities were computed with a VDJ recombination model fitted to out-of-frame rearrangements, and the resulting probabilities were checked against IGoR. In a later analysis, TCR-TCR, TCR-HLA and TCR-CMV co-occurrence was scored with hypergeometric tests, and a repertoire-size bias correction was applied to TCR pairs. To estimate false discovery rates, a later analysis permuted the HLA or CMV assignments 20 times. In a later analysis, co-occurring TCRs were grouped with DBSCAN, and TCRdist sequence similarity was added when clustering was performed within HLA-allele-positive subsets. Repertoires with fewer than 30,000 or more than 120,000 public chains, plus five repertoires with anomalous nucleotide sharing, were excluded from co-occurrence clustering. TCRdb mirrors the immuneACCESS table, restricted to in-frame sequences. Some clones are absent from its copies; in checked studies, under half trace to an unresolved V gene, and the reason for the others is unknown. The D gene and trimming were derived from the DNA, and the V and J assignments and clone size from that table. For this sample the table gives 110,000 or so clones, of which about 78% were detected only once. The top ten constitute approximately 5% of the sample.

The receptor chain draws on TRBV13 and TRBJ2-7; 7 bases in the middle match TRBD1. Sequenced: PBMCs. This TCR came from a woman younger than 45 in good health and CMV-seropositive. The CDR3 region reads CASSFSRVPQGSEQYF. Read as DNA, the sequence is TGTGCCAGCAGCTTTTCCAGGGTTCCACAGGGGAGCGAGCAGTACTTC.